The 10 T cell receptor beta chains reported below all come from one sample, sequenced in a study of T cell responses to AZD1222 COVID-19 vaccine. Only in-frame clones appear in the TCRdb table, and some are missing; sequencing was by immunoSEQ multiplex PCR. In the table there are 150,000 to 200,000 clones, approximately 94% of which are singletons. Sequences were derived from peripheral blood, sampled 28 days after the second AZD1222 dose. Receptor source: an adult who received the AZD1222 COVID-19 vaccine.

CDR3 region: CASSPTAVIAGEKLFF. In DNA, the CDR3 is TGCGCCAGCAGCCCAACGGCAGTTATAGCTGGTGAAAAACTGTTTTTT. The chain couples TRBV4-1 to TRBJ1-4; no clear D gene. CDR3 size: 16 residues. CDR1 and CDR2 from the germline V gene are MGHRA and YSYEKL. With 4 bases removed from V and 7 bases from J, the gap between germline ends came to 19 bases.

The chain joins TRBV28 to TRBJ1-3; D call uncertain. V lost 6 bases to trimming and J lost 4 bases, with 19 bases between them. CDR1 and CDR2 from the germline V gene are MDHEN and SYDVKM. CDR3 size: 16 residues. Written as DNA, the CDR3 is TGTGCCAGCAGCTCCCCCCCTTCGAGGGAGGGAAACACCATATATTTT. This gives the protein CASSSPPSREGNTIYF.

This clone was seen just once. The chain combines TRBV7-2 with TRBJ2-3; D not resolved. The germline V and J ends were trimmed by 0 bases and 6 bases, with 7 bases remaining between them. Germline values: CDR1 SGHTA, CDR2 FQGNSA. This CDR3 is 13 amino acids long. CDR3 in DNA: TGTGCCAGCAGCTTAGCGCATGGGGATACGCAGTATTTT. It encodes CASSLAHGDTQYF.

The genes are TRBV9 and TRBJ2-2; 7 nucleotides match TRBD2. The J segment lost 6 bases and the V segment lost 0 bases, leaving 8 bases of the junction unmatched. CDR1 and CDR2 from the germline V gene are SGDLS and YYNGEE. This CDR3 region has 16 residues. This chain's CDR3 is CASSVEIGRNPGELFF. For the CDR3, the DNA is TGTGCCAGCAGCGTAGAGATCGGGAGGAATCCCGGGGAGCTGTTTTTT.

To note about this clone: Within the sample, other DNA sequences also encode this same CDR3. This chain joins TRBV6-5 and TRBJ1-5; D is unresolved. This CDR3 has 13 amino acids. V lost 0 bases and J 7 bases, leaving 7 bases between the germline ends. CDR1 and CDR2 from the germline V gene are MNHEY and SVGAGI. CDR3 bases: TGTGCCAGCAGTTACTCCCCGGACCAGCCCCAGCATTTT. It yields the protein CASSYSPDQPQHF.

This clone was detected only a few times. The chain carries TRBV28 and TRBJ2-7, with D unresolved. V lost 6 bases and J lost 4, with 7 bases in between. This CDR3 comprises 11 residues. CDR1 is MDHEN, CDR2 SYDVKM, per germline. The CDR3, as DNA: TGTGCCAGCAGCTGGGGTTACGAGCAGTACTTC. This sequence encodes CASSWGYEQYF. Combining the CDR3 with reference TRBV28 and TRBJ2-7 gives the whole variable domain DVKVTQSSRYLVKRTGEKVFLECVQDMDHENMFWYRQDPGLGLRLIYFSYDVKMKEKGDIPEGYSVSREKKERFSLILESASTNQTSMYLCASSWGYEQYFGPGTRLTVT.

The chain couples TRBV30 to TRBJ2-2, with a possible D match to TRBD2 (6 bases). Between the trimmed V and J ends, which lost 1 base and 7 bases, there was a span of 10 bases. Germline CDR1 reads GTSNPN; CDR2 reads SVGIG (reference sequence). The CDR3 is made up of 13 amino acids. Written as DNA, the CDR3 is TGTGCCTGGAGTGAAGGGAGGATCGGGGAGCTGTTTTTT. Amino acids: CAWSEGRIGELFF.

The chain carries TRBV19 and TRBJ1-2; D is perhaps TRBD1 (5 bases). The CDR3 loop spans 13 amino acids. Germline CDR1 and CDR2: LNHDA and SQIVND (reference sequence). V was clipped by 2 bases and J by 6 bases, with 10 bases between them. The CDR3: CASSIIRGDGYTF. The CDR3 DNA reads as TGTGCCAGTAGTATAATTCGAGGGGATGGCTACACCTTC. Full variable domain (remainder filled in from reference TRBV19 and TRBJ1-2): DGGITQSPKYLFRKEGQNVTLSCEQNLNHDAMYWYRQDPGQGLRLIYYSQIVNDFQKGDIAEGYSVSREKKESFPLTVTSAQKNPTAFYLCASSIIRGDGYTFGSGTRLTVV.

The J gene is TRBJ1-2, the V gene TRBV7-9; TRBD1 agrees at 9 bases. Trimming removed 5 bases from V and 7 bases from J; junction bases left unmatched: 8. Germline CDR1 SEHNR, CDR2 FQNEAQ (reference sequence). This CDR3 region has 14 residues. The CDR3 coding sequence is TGTGCCAGCAGCGAGCCTGGGGACAGGGCTGGCTACACCTTC. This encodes CASSEPGDRAGYTF.

In DNA, the CDR3 is TGCGCCAGCAGCCAAGACCCCTGGACTAGCGGCTACAATGAGCAGTTCTTC. Translation gives CASSQDPWTSGYNEQFF. The chain joins TRBV4-3 to TRBJ2-1; TRBD2 agrees at 10 bases. Germline V gives CDR1 LGHNA, CDR2 YSLEER. This CDR3 is 17 amino acids long. The J segment lost 3 bases and the V segment lost 0 bases, leaving 5 bases of the junction unmatched.